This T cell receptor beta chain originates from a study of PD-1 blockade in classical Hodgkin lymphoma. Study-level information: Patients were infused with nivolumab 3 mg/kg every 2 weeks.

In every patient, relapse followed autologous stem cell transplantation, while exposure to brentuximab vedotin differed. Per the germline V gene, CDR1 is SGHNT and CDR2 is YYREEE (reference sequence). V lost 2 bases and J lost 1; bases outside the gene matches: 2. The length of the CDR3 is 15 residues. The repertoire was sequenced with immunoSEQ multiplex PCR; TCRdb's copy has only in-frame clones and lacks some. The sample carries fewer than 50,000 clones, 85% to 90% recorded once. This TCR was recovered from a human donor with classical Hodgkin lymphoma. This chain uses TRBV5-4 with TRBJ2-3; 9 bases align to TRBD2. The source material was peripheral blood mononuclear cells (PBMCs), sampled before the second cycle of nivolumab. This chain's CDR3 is CASSFAGGGTDTQYF. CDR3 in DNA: TGTGCCAGCAGCTTCGCGGGAGGGGGCACAGATACGCAGTATTTT.